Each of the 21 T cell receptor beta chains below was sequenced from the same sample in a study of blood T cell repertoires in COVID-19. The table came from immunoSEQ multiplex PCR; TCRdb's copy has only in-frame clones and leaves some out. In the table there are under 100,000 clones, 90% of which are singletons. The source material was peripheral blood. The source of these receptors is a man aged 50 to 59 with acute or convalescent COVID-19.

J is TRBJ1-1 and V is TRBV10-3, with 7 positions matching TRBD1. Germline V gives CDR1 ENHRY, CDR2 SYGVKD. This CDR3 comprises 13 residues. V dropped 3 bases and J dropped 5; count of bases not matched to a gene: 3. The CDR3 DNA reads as TGTGCCATCAGTGAACTCAGGGGGACTGAAGCTTTCTTT. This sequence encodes CAISELRGTEAFF.

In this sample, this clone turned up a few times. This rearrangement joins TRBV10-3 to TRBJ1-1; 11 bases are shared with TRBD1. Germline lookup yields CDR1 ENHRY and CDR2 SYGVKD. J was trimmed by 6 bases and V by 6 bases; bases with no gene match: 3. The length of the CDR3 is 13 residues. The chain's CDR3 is CAIRGQGASEAFF. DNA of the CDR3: TGTGCCATCAGAGGACAGGGGGCTTCTGAAGCTTTCTTT.

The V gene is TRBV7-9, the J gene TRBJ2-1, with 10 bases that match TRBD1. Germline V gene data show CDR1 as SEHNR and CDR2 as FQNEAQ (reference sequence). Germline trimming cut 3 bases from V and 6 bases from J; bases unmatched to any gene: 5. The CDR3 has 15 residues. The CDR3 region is CASSFGQGEGNEQFF. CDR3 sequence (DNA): TGTGCCAGCAGCTTTGGACAGGGGGAGGGCAATGAGCAGTTCTTC.

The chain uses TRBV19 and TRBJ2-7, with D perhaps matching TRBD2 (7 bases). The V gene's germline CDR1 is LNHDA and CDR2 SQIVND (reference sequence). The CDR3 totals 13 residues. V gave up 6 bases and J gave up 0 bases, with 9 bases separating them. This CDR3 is CASRGGGSYEQYF. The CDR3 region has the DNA TGTGCCAGTAGGGGAGGGGGCTCCTACGAGCAGTACTTC.

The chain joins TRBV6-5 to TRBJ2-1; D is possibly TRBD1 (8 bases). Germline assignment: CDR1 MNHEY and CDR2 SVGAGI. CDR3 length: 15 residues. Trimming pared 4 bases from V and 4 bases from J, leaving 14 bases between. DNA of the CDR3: TGTGCCAGCAGTTTACAGGGGGGGCATTACAATGAGCAGTTCTTC. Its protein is CASSLQGGHYNEQFF.

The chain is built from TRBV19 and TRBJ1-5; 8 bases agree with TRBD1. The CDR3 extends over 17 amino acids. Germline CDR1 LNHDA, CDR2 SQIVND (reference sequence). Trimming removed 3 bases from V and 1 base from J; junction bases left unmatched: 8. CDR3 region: CASSMGWTGRSNQPQHF. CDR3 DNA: TGTGCCAGTAGTATGGGTTGGACAGGGCGCAGCAATCAGCCCCAGCATTTT.

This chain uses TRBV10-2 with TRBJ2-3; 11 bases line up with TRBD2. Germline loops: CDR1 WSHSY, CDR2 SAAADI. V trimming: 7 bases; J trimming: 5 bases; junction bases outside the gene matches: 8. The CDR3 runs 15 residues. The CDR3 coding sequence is TGCGCCAGCATAGGGACTAGCGGCAACTTAGATACGCAGTATTTT. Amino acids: CASIGTSGNLDTQYF.

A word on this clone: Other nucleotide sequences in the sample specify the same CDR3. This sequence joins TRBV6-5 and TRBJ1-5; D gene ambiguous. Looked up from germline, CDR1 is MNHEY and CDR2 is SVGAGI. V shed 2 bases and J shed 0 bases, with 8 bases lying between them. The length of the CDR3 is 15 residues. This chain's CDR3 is CASSYRGYSNQPQHF. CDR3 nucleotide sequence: TGTGCCAGCAGTTACCGAGGGTATAGCAATCAGCCCCAGCATTTT.

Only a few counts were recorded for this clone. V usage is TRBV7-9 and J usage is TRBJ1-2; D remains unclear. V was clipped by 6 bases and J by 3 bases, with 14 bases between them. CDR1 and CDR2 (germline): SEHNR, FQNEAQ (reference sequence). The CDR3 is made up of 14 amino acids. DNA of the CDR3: TGTGCCAGCAGTGCTGTAGAGGACTACTATGGCTACACCTTC. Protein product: CASSAVEDYYGYTF.

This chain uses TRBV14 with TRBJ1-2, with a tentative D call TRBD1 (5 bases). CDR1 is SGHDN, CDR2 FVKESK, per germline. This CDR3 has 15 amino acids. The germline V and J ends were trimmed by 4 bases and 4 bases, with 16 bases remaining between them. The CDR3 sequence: CASSPSRRGSYGYTF. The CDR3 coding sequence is TGTGCCAGCAGCCCCTCTCGGAGGGGCAGCTATGGCTACACCTTC.

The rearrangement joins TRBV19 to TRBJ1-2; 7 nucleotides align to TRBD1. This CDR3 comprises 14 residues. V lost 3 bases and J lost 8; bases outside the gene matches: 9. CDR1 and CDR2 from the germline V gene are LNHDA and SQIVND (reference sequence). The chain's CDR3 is CASSIIQGVDGYTF. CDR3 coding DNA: TGTGCCAGTAGTATCATCCAGGGGGTTGACGGCTACACCTTC.

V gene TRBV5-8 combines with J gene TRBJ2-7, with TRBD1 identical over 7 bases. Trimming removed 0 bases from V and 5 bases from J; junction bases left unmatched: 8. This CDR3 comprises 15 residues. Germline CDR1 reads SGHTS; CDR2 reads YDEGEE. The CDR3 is CASSLEAGGKNEQYF. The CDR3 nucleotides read TGTGCCAGCAGCTTGGAGGCAGGGGGTAAAAACGAGCAGTACTTC.

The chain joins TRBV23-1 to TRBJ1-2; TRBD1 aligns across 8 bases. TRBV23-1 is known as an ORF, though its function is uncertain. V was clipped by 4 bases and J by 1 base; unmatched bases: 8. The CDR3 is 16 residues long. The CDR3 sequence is CASSRPRQGNNYGYTF. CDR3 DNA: TGCGCCAGCAGTCGCCCGAGACAGGGGAATAACTATGGCTACACCTTC.

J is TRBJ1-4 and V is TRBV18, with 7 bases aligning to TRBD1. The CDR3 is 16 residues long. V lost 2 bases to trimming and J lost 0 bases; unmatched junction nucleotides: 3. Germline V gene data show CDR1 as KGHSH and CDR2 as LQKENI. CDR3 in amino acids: CASSPTGAPTNEKLFF. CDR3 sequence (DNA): TGTGCCAGCTCACCAACAGGGGCCCCAACTAATGAAAAACTGTTTTTT. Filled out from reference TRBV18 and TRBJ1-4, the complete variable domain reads NAGVMQNPRHLVRRRGQEARLRCSPMKGHSHVYWYRQLPEEGLKFMVYLQKENIIDESGMPKERFSAEFPKEGPSILRIQQVVRGDSAAYFCASSPTGAPTNEKLFFGSGTQLSVL.

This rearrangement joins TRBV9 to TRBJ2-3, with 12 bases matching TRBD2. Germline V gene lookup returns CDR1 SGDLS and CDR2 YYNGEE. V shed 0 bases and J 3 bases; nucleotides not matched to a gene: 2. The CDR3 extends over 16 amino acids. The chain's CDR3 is CASSVGLAGVTDTQYF. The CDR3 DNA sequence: TGTGCCAGCAGCGTAGGACTAGCGGGAGTAACAGATACGCAGTATTTT. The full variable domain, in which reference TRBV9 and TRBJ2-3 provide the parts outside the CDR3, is DSGVTQTPKHLITATGQRVTLRCSPRSGDLSVYWYQQSLDQGLQFLIQYYNGEERAKGNILERFSAQQFPDLHSELNLSSLELGDSALYFCASSVGLAGVTDTQYFGPGTRLTVL.

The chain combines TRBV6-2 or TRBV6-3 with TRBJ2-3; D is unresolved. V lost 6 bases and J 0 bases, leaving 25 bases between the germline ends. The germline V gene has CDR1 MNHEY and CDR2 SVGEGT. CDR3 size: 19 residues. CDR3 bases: TGTGCCAGCAGCCCTCGGAGATTTCAACTTTCAAATAGCACAGATACGCAGTATTTT. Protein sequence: CASSPRRFQLSNSTDTQYF.

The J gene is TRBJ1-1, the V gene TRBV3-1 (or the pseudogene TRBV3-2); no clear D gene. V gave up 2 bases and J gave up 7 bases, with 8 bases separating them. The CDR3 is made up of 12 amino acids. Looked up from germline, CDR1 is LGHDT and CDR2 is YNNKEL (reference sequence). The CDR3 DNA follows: TGTGCCAGCAGCCAAAAAACTGGTGAAGCTTTCTTT. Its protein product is CASSQKTGEAFF.

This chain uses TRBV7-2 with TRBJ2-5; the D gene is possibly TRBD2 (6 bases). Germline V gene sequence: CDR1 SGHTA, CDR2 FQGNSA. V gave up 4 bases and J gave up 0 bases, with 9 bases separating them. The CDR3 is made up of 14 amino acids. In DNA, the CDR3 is TGTGCCAGCAGCTCAGGGACTTACCAAGAGACCCAGTACTTC. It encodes CASSSGTYQETQYF.

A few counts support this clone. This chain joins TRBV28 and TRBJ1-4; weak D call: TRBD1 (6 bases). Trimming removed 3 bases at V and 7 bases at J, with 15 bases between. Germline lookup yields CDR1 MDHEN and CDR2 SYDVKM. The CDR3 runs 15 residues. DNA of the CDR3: TGTGCCAGCAGTTTCAGGGGACAACGAGGTGAAAAACTGTTTTTT. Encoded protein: CASSFRGQRGEKLFF.

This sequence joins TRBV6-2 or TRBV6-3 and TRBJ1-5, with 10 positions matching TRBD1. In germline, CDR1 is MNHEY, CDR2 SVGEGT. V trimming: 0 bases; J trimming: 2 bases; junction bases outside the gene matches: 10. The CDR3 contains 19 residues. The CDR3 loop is CASSYSKRQGARGNQPQHF. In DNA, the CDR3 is TGTGCCAGCAGTTACTCGAAGAGACAGGGGGCGCGGGGCAATCAGCCCCAGCATTTT.

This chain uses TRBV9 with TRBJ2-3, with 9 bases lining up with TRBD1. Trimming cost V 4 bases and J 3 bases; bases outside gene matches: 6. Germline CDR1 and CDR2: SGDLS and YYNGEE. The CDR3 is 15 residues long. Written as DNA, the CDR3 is TGTGCCAGCAGCAAAACCGGGACAGGGACAGATACGCAGTATTTT. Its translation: CASSKTGTGTDTQYF.